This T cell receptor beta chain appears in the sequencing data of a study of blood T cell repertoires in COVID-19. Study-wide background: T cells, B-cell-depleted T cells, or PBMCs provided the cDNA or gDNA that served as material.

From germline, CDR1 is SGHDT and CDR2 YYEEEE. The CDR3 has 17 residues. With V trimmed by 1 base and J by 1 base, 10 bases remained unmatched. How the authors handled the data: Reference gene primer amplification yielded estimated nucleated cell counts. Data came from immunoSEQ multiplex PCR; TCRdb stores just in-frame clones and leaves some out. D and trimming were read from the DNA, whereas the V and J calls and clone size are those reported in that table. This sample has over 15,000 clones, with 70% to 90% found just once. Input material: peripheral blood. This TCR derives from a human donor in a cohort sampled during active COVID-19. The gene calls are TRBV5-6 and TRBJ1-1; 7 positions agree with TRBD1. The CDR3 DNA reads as TGTGCCAGCAGCTTGACTCCTCACAGGGGCGAGAACACTGAAGCTTTCTTT. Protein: CASSLTPHRGENTEAFF. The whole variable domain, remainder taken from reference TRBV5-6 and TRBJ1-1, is DAGVTQSPTHLIKTRGQQVTLRCSPKSGHDTVSWYQQALGQGPQFIFQYYEEEERQRGNFPDRFSGHQFPNYSSELNVNALLLGDSALYLCASSLTPHRGENTEAFFGQGTRLTVV.